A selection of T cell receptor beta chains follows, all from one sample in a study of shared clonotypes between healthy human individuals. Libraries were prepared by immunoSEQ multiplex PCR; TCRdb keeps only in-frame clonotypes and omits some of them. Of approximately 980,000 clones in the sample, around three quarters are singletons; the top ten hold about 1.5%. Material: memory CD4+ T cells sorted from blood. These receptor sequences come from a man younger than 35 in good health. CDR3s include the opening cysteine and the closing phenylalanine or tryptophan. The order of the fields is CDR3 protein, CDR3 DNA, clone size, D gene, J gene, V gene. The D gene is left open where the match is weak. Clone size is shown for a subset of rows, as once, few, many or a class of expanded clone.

CDR3: CALGLHRDLSNQPQHF
DNA: TGTGCCCTCGGCCTCCACAGGGATCTGAGCAATCAGCCCCAGCATTTT
size: .
D: .
J: TRBJ1-5
V: TRBV30

CDR3: CASSWGDRYNEQFF
DNA: TGTGCCAGCAGTTGGGGGGACAGGTACAATGAGCAGTTCTTC
size: .
D: TRBD1
J: TRBJ2-1
V: TRBV5-6

CDR3: CASSSYAREGGYTF
DNA: TGTGCCAGCAGTTCCTACGCCAGGGAGGGTGGCTACACCTTC
size: .
D: .
J: TRBJ1-2
V: TRBV6-6

CDR3: CASSLGPGANGYTF
DNA: TGTGCCAGCAGCTTAGGCCCCGGGGCGAATGGCTACACCTTC
size: once
D: .
J: TRBJ1-2
V: TRBV7-2

CDR3: CASSQQTSGRGNEQFF
DNA: TGCGCCAGCAGCCAACAAACTAGCGGGAGGGGGAATGAGCAGTTCTTC
size: .
D: TRBD2
J: TRBJ2-1
V: TRBV4-1

CDR3: CASSLELGYGNTIYF
DNA: TGCGCCAGCAGCTTGGAGTTGGGGTATGGAAACACCATATATTTT
size: few
D: .
J: TRBJ1-3
V: TRBV5-1

CDR3: CAISPGQNQETQYF
DNA: TGCGCCATTTCCCCGGGACAGAACCAAGAGACCCAGTACTTC
size: .
D: TRBD1
J: TRBJ2-5
V: TRBV10-1

CDR3: CASSFAGGVYEQYF
DNA: TGTGCCAGCAGTTTCGCAGGGGGCGTCTACGAGCAGTACTTC
size: .
D: TRBD1
J: TRBJ2-7
V: TRBV27

CDR3: CASSQVGSEAFF
DNA: TGTGCCAGCAGTCAGGTCGGGTCCGAAGCTTTCTTT
size: .
D: .
J: TRBJ1-1
V: TRBV7-2

CDR3: CASSPAGQPLYSPLHF
DNA: TGTGCCAGCTCACCGGCGGGTCAGCCGCTTTATTCACCCCTCCACTTT
size: few
D: .
J: TRBJ1-6
V: TRBV18

CDR3: CASSETQGARTPLHF
DNA: TGCGCCAGCAGTGAGACACAGGGGGCGCGAACACCCCTCCACTTT
size: .
D: TRBD1
J: TRBJ1-6
V: TRBV10-2

CDR3: CASNTGGYLPEAFF
DNA: TGTGCCAGCAACACCGGGGGCTACCTCCCTGAAGCTTTCTTT
size: .
D: .
J: TRBJ1-1
V: TRBV6-4

CDR3: CASSQGLAGVTDTQYF
DNA: TGTGCCAGCAGCCAAGGACTAGCGGGAGTCACAGATACGCAGTATTTT
size: few
D: TRBD2
J: TRBJ2-3
V: TRBV5-4

CDR3: CASSRDVSGPDTQYF
DNA: TGCGCCAGCAGTCGGGATGTTAGTGGCCCAGATACGCAGTATTTT
size: .
D: .
J: TRBJ2-3
V: TRBV10-1

CDR3: CASSLPGQGETQYF
DNA: TGTGCCAGCAGTCTACCGGGACAGGGGGAGACCCAGTACTTC
size: .
D: TRBD1
J: TRBJ2-5
V: TRBV2

CDR3: CASSAWTSGREGEQFF
DNA: TGTGCCAGCAGTGCATGGACTAGCGGGAGGGAGGGTGAGCAGTTCTTC
size: .
D: TRBD2
J: TRBJ2-1
V: TRBV6-1

CDR3: CASSDWTDNEQFF
DNA: TGTGCCAGTAGTGACTGGACAGACAATGAGCAGTTCTTC
size: .
D: .
J: TRBJ2-1
V: TRBV19